These 9 T cell receptor beta chains were sequenced from one sample in a study of T cell responses to AZD1222 COVID-19 vaccine. Libraries were prepared by immunoSEQ multiplex PCR; TCRdb keeps only in-frame clonotypes and omits some of them. The table lists 100,000 to 150,000 clones, approximately 90% of them singletons. The material sequenced was peripheral blood, taken on day 0 of AZD1222 vaccination. All receptors derive from an adult in good health.

This chain connects TRBV27 to TRBJ1-2; the D gene is possibly TRBD1 (5 bases). This CDR3 spans 14 amino acids. In germline, CDR1 is MNHEY, CDR2 SMNVEV (reference sequence). The V end was cut by 5 bases, the J end by 4 bases, with 14 bases between. CDR3 loop: CASSNRGGSYGYTF. CDR3 nucleotides: TGTGCCAGCAGTAACCGGGGGGGTAGCTATGGCTACACCTTC.

The V call is TRBV5-5, the J call TRBJ2-3; D not resolved. V lost 4 bases to trimming and J lost 0 bases, with 12 bases between them. CDR3 size: 15 residues. Germline V lookup: CDR1 SGHKS, CDR2 YYEKEE (reference sequence). The CDR3 loop is CASSRVLLSTDTQYF. The CDR3 DNA reads TGTGCCAGCAGCCGAGTGTTACTTAGCACAGATACGCAGTATTTT.

The rearrangement joins TRBV11-3 to TRBJ2-7; D unclear. CDR1 is SGHNT and CDR2 is YENEEA in the germline V gene. This CDR3 is 13 amino acids long. Trimming removed 8 bases from V and 3 bases from J, with 14 bases in between. The CDR3 reads CASWAELCYEQYF. CDR3 nucleotides: TGTGCCAGCTGGGCGGAGCTGTGCTACGAGCAGTACTTC.

This chain joins TRBV28 and TRBJ1-1; D unresolved. The CDR3 is 14 amino acids. CDR1 and CDR2 (germline): MDHEN, SYDVKM. The V gene lost 8 bases and the J gene lost 1 base, with 14 bases spanning the gap. This CDR3 reads CASPPAGANTEAFF. CDR3 nucleotide sequence: TGTGCCAGCCCCCCGGCAGGTGCGAACACTGAAGCTTTCTTT.

The chain combines TRBV28 with TRBJ1-2; D perhaps matches TRBD1 (6 bases). CDR3 length equals 20 residues. Germline values: CDR1 MDHEN, CDR2 SYDVKM. Trimming pared 4 bases from V and 7 bases from J, leaving 34 bases between. The CDR3 region is CASSSPGTYLSGLPPGGYTF. The CDR3 coding sequence is TGTGCCAGCAGTTCACCAGGGACATACCTTTCCGGTCTCCCCCCGGGTGGCTACACCTTC.

For this clone: This sequence may be a read error, since a much larger clone differs from it by one base. The chain recombines TRBV2 with TRBJ2-1; the match to TRBD2 covers 7 bases. This CDR3 contains 15 residues. The germline V gene encodes CDR1 SNHLY and CDR2 FYNNEI. The CDR3 spells CVSSRGRGAYNEQFF. CDR3 coding DNA: TGTGTCAGCAGTAGAGGGAGGGGTGCCTACAATGAGCAGTTCTTC.

This chain connects TRBV7-2 to TRBJ1-2; weak D call: TRBD1 (6 bases). V was cut by 1 base and J by 7 bases, with 13 bases left in between. Germline-derived CDR1 and CDR2 are SGHTA and FQGNSA. CDR3 length: 14 amino acids. CDR3 residues: CASSLDTGSFGYTF. The DNA for the CDR3 is TGTGCCAGCAGCTTAGATACAGGGTCCTTTGGCTACACCTTC.

The rearrangement joins TRBV5-1 to TRBJ2-7, with TRBD2 matching 11 bases. Germline lookup yields CDR1 SGHRS and CDR2 YFSETQ. With 4 bases clipped from V and 0 bases from J, the junction kept 6 bases outside the gene matches. This CDR3 has 16 residues. The CDR3 region is CASSRTSGSSSYEQYF. The CDR3 DNA is TGCGCCAGCAGCAGGACTAGCGGGTCCAGCTCCTACGAGCAGTACTTC.

CDR3 coding DNA: TGTGCCAGCAGCTCAGACCTTACTGCGGGGTCCTCCTACAATGAGCAGTTCTTC. Protein product: CASSSDLTAGSSYNEQFF. The genes are TRBV5-4 and TRBJ2-1; D perhaps matches TRBD2 (6 bases). The V gene's germline CDR1 is SGHNT and CDR2 YYREEE (reference sequence). Trimming took 3 bases from V and 0 from J, leaving 19 bases between them. This CDR3 has 18 amino acids.